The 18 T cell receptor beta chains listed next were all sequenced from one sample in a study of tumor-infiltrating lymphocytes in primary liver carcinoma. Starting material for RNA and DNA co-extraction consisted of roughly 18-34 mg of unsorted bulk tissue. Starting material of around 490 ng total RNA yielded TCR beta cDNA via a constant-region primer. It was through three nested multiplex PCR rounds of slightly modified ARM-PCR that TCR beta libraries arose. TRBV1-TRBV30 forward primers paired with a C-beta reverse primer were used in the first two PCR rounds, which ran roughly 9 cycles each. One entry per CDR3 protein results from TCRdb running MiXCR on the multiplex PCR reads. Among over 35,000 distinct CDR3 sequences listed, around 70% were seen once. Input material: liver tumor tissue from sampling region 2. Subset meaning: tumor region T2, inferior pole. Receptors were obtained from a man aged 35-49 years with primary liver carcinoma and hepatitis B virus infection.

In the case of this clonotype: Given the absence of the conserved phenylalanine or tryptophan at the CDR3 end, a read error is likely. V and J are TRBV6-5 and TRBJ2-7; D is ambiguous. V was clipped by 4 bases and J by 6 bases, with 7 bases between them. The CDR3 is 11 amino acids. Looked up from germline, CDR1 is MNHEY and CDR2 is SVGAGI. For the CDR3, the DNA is TGTGCCAGCAGTTCGAGTCGCGAGCAGTACTCC. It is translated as CASSSSREQYS.

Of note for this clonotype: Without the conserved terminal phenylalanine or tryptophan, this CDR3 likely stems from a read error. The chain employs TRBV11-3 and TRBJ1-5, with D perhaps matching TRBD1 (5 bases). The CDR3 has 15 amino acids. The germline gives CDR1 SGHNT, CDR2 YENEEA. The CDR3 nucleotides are TGTACCAGCAGCTTATATCTGGGGGTGGCTCAGCCCCAGCATGTT. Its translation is CTSSLYLGVAQPQHV.

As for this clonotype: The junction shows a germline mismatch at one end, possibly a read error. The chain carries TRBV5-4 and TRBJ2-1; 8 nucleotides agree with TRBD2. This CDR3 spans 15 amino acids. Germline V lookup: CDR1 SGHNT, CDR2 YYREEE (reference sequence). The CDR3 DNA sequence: TGTGCCAGCAGTCTCGTCGGGGGGGGTTACAATGTGCAGTCCTTC. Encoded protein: CASSLVGGGYNVQSF.

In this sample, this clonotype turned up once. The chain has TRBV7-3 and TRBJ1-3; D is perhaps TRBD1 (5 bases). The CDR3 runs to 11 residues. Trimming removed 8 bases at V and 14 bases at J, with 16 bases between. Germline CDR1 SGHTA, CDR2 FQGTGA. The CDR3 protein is CASGQGNTLYF. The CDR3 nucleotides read TGTGCCAGCGGGCAGGGAAACACACTATATTTT.

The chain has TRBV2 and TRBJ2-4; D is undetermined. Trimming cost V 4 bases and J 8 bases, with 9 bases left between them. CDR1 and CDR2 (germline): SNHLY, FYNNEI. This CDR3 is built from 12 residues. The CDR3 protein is CASSVVGDIQYF. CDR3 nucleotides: TGTGCCAGCAGTGTGGTTGGGGACATTCAGTACTTC.

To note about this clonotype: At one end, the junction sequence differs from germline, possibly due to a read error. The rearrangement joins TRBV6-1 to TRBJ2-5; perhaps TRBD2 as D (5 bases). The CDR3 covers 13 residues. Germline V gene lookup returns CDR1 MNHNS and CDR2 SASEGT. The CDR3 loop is CVSGRVSWETQYF. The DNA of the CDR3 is TGTGTCAGCGGCCGAGTATCGTGGGAGACCCAGTACTTC.

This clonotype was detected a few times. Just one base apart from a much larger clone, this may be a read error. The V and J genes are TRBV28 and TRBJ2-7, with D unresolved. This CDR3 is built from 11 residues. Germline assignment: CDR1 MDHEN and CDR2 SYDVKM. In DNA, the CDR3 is TGTGTCAGCAGCAGCTCCTACGAGCAGTACTTC. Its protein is CVSSSSYEQYF.

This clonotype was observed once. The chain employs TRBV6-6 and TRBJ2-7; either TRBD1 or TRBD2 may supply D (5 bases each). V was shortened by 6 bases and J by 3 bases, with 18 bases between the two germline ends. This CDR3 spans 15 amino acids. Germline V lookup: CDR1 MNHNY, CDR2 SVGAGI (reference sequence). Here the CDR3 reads CASSPREGPFYEQYF. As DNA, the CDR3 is TGTGCCAGCAGCCCGCGCGAGGGACCGTTCTACGAGCAGTACTTC.

CDR3: CAITSGASFHEQFF. The CDR3 region has the DNA TGTGCCATTACCTCTGGGGCTAGCTTCCATGAGCAGTTCTTC. The chain couples TRBV10-3 to TRBJ2-1, with D tentatively TRBD1 or TRBD2 (5 bases each). Germline-derived CDR1 and CDR2 are ENHRY and SYGVKD. The CDR3 loop spans 14 amino acids. V lost 9 bases and J lost 8, with 20 bases in between.

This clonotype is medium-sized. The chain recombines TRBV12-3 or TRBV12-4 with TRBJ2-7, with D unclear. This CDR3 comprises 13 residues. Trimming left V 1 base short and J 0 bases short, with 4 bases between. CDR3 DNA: TGTGCCAGCAGTTTAGGGTTCTCCTACGAGCAGTACTTC. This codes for CASSLGFSYEQYF.

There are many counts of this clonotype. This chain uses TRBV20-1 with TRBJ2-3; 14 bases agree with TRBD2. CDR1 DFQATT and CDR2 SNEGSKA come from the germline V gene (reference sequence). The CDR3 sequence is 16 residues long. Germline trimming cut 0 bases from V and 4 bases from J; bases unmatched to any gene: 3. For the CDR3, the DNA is TGCAGTGCTAGAGATCCGACTAGCGGGAGGGCAGATACGCAGTATTTT. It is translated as CSARDPTSGRADTQYF.

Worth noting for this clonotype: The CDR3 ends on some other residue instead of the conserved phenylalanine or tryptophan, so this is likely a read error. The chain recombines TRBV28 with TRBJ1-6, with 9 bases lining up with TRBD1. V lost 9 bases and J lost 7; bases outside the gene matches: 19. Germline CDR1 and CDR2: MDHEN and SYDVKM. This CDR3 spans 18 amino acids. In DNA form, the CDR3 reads TGTGCCAGTCAACCCGGTACAGGGGGCGAGATGGAGAATTCACCCCTCCACATT. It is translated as CASQPGTGGEMENSPLHI.

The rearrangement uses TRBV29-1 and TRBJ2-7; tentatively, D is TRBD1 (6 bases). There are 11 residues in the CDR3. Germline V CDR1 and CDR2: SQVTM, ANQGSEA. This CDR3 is CSVRDTDEQYF. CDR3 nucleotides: TGCAGTGTACGGGACACCGACGAGCAGTACTTC.

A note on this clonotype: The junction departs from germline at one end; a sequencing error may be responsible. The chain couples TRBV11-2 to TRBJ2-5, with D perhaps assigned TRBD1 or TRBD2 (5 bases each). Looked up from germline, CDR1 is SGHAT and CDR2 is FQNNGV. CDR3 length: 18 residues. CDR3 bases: TGTGCCAGCAGCCCTAGCTCAATCCAGGGTACTGGGCATGAGACCCAGTACTTT. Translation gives CASSPSSIQGTGHETQYF.

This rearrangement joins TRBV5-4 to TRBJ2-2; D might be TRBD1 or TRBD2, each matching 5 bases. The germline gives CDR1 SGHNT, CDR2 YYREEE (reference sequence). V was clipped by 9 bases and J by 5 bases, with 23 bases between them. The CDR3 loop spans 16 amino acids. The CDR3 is CANNLAPGTNTGELFF. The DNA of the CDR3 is TGTGCCAACAACTTAGCCCCCGGGACCAATACCGGGGAGCTGTTTTTT.

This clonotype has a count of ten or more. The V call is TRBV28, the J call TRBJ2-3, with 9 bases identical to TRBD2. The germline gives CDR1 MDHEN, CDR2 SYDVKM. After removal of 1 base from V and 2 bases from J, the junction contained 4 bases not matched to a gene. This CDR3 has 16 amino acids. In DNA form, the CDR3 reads TGTGCCAGCAGTTTATCGACTAGCGGCTACACAGATACGCAGTATTTT. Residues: CASSLSTSGYTDTQYF.

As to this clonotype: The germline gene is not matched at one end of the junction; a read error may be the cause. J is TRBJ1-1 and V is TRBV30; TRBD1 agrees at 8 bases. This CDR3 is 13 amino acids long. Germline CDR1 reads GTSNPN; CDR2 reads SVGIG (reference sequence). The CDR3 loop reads CAWGVNRGTVAFF. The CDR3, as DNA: TGTGCCTGGGGTGTAAACAGGGGGACTGTAGCTTTCTTT. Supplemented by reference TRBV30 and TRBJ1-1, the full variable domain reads SQTIHQWPATLVQPVGSPLSLECTVEGTSNPNLYWYRQAAGRGLQLLFYSVGIGQISSEVPQNLSASRPQDRQFILSSKKLLLSDSGFYLCAWGVNRGTVAFFGQGTRLTVV.

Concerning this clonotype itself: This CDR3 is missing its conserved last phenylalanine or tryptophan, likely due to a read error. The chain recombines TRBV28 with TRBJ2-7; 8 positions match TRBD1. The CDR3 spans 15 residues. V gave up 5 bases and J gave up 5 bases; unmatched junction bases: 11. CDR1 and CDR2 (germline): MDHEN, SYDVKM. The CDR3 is CASSEPGQGRNEQYS. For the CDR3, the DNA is TGTGCCAGCAGTGAACCAGGACAGGGTCGCAACGAGCAGTACTCT.